Each of the 27 T cell receptor beta chains below was sequenced from the same sample in a study of shared clonotypes between healthy human individuals (dated by TCRdb to 2020 to 2022). Libraries were built with the immunoSEQ multiplex PCR assay. Not all clones reach the TCRdb copy of this immuneACCESS table, which keeps in-frame sequences only. Checked studies attribute under half of the gap to unresolved V genes and leave the rest unexplained. Here the sample has approximately 500,000 clones; around 85% occur a single time. The leading ten clones occupy over 9.5% of the sample. Sequences were obtained from PBMCs. The receptors here all came from a woman in her 40s in good health. Some clones in this sample may be carry-over from other donors' samples.

The CDR3 reads CASSQSGTYNEQFF. In DNA form, the CDR3 reads TGTGCCAGCAGTCAAAGCGGAACGTACAATGAGCAGTTCTTC. This rearrangement joins TRBV11-2 to TRBJ2-1; D possibly corresponds to TRBD2 (5 bases). The CDR3 is made up of 14 amino acids. Germline lookup yields CDR1 SGHAT and CDR2 FQNNGV. Trimming shortened V by 6 bases and J by 4 bases, and 13 bases separated the two germline ends. Drawing the rest from reference TRBV11-2 and TRBJ2-1, the complete variable domain is EAGVAQSPRYKIIEKRQSVAFWCNPISGHATLYWYQQILGQGPKLLIQFQNNGVVDDSQLPKDRFSAERLKGVDSTLKIQPAKLEDSAVYLCASSQSGTYNEQFFGPGTRLTVL.

In regard to this clone: This likely traces to a read error, being one base from a far larger clone. Distinct nucleotide sequences in the sample also encode this CDR3. V usage is TRBV7-9 and J usage is TRBJ2-7; a possible D gene is TRBD1 (6 bases). Germline V CDR1 and CDR2: SEHNR, FQNEAQ (reference sequence). The CDR3 contains 14 residues. This CDR3 is CASGKGDIAYEQYF. CDR3 in DNA: TGTGCCAGCGGGAAAGGGGACATAGCCTACGAGCAATACTTC.

The chain is built from TRBV7-9 and TRBJ2-3; 8 bases map to TRBD2. Per the germline V gene, CDR1 is SEHNR and CDR2 is FQNEAQ (reference sequence). CDR3 length: 14 residues. The J segment lost 6 bases and the V segment lost 6 bases, leaving 8 bases of the junction unmatched. CDR3 DNA sequence: TGTGCCAGCAGGGCGGGAGGCCCACGGGATACGCAGTATTTT. Translated: CASRAGGPRDTQYF.

Comments on this clone: A far larger clone is one nucleotide away, so this likely arose from a read error. The chain uses TRBV7-8 and TRBJ1-1; D remains ambiguous. Deletions cut 5 bases from V and 2 bases from J, with 6 bases between. The germline CDR1 and CDR2 sequences are SGHVS and FQNEAQ. This CDR3 is built from 12 residues. CDR3 sequence: CASSLLNTEAFF. The CDR3 DNA sequence: TGTGCCAGCAGCCTTTTAAACACTGAAGCTTTCTTT.

The chain carries TRBV7-9 and TRBJ2-3; D gene ambiguous. Trimming removed 2 bases at V and 4 bases at J, with 1 base between. CDR3 length equals 11 residues. Germline CDR1 SEHNR, CDR2 FQNEAQ (reference sequence). In nucleotides, the CDR3 is TGTGCCAGCAGCTTACCAGATACGCAGTATTTT. As protein: CASSLPDTQYF.

The gene calls are TRBV30 and TRBJ2-7, with TRBD1 identical over 11 bases. Germline trimming cut 2 bases from V and 5 bases from J; bases unmatched to any gene: 8. The CDR3 runs to 15 residues. Germline V CDR1 and CDR2: GTSNPN, SVGIG (reference sequence). CDR3 sequence reads: CAWSIGTGGINEQYF. The CDR3 coding sequence is TGTGCCTGGAGTATTGGGACAGGGGGAATAAACGAGCAGTACTTC.

The rearrangement uses TRBV11-2 and TRBJ1-1, with D possibly being TRBD1 (5 bases). Looked up from germline, CDR1 is SGHAT and CDR2 is FQNNGV. V gave up 3 bases and J gave up 6 bases, with 17 bases separating them. The length of the CDR3 is 15 residues. CDR3 residues: CASSLLRVPGAEAFF. CDR3 in DNA: TGTGCCAGCAGCTTGCTCAGGGTACCGGGCGCTGAAGCTTTCTTT.

V usage is TRBV5-5 and J usage is TRBJ1-2, with D unclear. The CDR3 is 15 amino acids. V gave up 0 bases and J gave up 2 bases, with 11 bases separating them. Germline CDR1 is SGHKS and CDR2 is YYEKEE (reference sequence). CDR3 bases: TGTGCCAGCAGCTTGGATCCCGGGCTCAACTATGGCTACACCTTC. Protein sequence: CASSLDPGLNYGYTF.

The chain combines TRBV19 with TRBJ1-4, with 7 bases identical to TRBD1. The J segment lost 5 bases and the V segment lost 4 bases, leaving 4 bases of the junction unmatched. Per germline, CDR1 LNHDA and CDR2 SQIVND (reference sequence). The CDR3 sequence is 14 residues long. Written as DNA, the CDR3 is TGTGCCAGTAGTAACAGGGGTAGGAATGAAAAACTGTTTTTT. It yields the protein CASSNRGRNEKLFF. Drawing the rest from reference TRBV19 and TRBJ1-4, the complete variable domain is DGGITQSPKYLFRKEGQNVTLSCEQNLNHDAMYWYRQDPGQGLRLIYYSQIVNDFQKGDIAEGYSVSREKKESFPLTVTSAQKNPTAFYLCASSNRGRNEKLFFGSGTQLSVL.

The chain employs TRBV28 and TRBJ1-3; D may be TRBD1 (5 bases). Germline CDR1 and CDR2: MDHEN and SYDVKM. There are 17 residues in the CDR3. V was pared by 2 bases and J by 9 bases, with 23 bases between. As DNA, the CDR3 is TGTGCCAGCAGTTTAATTCTAGCTCCGGCAGGGAAAGGCACCATATATTTT. Translated: CASSLILAPAGKGTIYF.

The chain joins TRBV30 to TRBJ2-2, with D possibly being TRBD1 or TRBD2 (5 bases each). From germline, CDR1 is GTSNPN and CDR2 SVGIG (reference sequence). V lost 4 bases and J lost 5, with 14 bases in between. The CDR3 runs 14 residues. The CDR3 here is CAWNKGRKTGELFF. The CDR3, as DNA: TGTGCCTGGAATAAGGGGAGAAAGACCGGGGAGCTGTTTTTT.

The rearrangement links TRBV18 to TRBJ2-7, with D perhaps TRBD1 or TRBD2 (5 bases each). Trimming stripped 4 bases from V and 3 bases from J, with 16 bases between. Germline loops: CDR1 KGHSH, CDR2 LQKENI. The CDR3 has 15 amino acids. CDR3 in amino acids: CASSLTPGRDYEQYF. The CDR3 DNA sequence: TGTGCCAGCTCACTAACCCCGGGACGAGACTACGAGCAGTACTTC.

This clone was detected ten times or more. The J gene is TRBJ1-1, the V gene TRBV6-5; a weak D match, TRBD1 (5 bases). V was clipped by 5 bases and J by 6 bases, with 16 bases between them. This CDR3 contains 14 residues. The germline gives CDR1 MNHEY, CDR2 SVGAGI. The CDR3 region is CASSEVTGVAEAFF. DNA of the CDR3: TGTGCCAGCAGTGAAGTGACGGGGGTAGCTGAAGCTTTCTTT.

The table lists this clone with a few counts. The rearrangement joins TRBV30 to TRBJ2-5; TRBD2 agrees at 8 bases. Germline CDR1 and CDR2: GTSNPN and SVGIG (reference sequence). This CDR3 spans 16 amino acids. V lost 1 base to trimming and J lost 5 bases; unmatched junction nucleotides: 12. For the CDR3, the DNA is TGTGCCTGGAGTGGAAAAGCGGGAGCGCGGTTGGAGACCCAGTACTTC. Its protein is CAWSGKAGARLETQYF.

The table lists this clone with a count of one. A read error is likely here: a far larger clone is one base away. Other DNA sequences in this sample translate to the same CDR3. This sequence joins TRBV13 and TRBJ2-2, with D unresolved. Germline V lookup: CDR1 PRHDT, CDR2 FYEKMQ (reference sequence). The CDR3 runs to 13 residues. Trimming stripped 5 bases from V and 5 bases from J, with 9 bases between. The CDR3 is CASSPLLTGELFF. The CDR3 bases are TGTGCCAGCAGCCCTCTGCTAACCGGGGAGCTGTTTTTT.

The J gene is TRBJ2-7, the V gene TRBV11-2; weak D call: TRBD1 (5 bases). With 5 bases removed from V and 2 bases from J, the gap between germline ends came to 13 bases. Looked up from germline, CDR1 is SGHAT and CDR2 is FQNNGV. This CDR3 is 14 amino acids long. The DNA of the CDR3 is TGTGCCAGCAGCCCCAGTGGGGCGCCCTACGAGCAGTACTTC. Its translation is CASSPSGAPYEQYF.

CDR3 nucleotides: TGTGCCAGCAGTTTTATTCCAGCCAAAAACATTCAGTACTTC. Amino acids: CASSFIPAKNIQYF. The rearrangement uses TRBV28 and TRBJ2-4; D is uncertain. V lost 3 bases to trimming and J lost 0 bases, with 6 bases between them. Germline V gene sequence: CDR1 MDHEN, CDR2 SYDVKM. This CDR3 is built from 14 residues. The full variable domain, with the rest looked up from reference TRBV28 and TRBJ2-4, is DVKVTQSSRYLVKRTGEKVFLECVQDMDHENMFWYRQDPGLGLRLIYFSYDVKMKEKGDIPEGYSVSREKKERFSLILESASTNQTSMYLCASSFIPAKNIQYFGAGTRLSVL.

This clone was counted a single time. It is likely a read error: a sequence one base away is far more abundant. This chain uses TRBV28 with TRBJ2-7, with 7 positions matching TRBD2. This CDR3 spans 14 amino acids. The germline V gene has CDR1 MDHEN and CDR2 SYDVKM. CDR3 DNA sequence: TGTTCCACACTTCAGCTAGCGGAAACCTACGAGCAGTACTTC. This translates into CSTLQLAETYEQYF. Full variable domain (outside the CDR3, taken from reference TRBV28 and TRBJ2-7): DVKVTQSSRYLVKRTGEKVFLECVQDMDHENMFWYRQDPGLGLRLIYFSYDVKMKEKGDIPEGYSVSREKKERFSLILESASTNQTSMYLCSTLQLAETYEQYFGPGTRLTVT.

The chain carries TRBV28 and TRBJ1-2, with D perhaps TRBD1 (6 bases). The V gene lost 7 bases and the J gene lost 0 bases, with 12 bases spanning the gap. The CDR3 is 14 amino acids. Germline V lookup: CDR1 MDHEN, CDR2 SYDVKM. CDR3 sequence: CASTRDIANYGYTF. The CDR3 DNA reads as TGTGCCAGCACCCGGGACATAGCTAACTATGGCTACACCTTC.

This chain joins TRBV27 and TRBJ2-1; D possibly corresponds to TRBD1 (6 bases). Germline lookup yields CDR1 MNHEY and CDR2 SMNVEV (reference sequence). Trimming took off 2 bases at V and 2 bases at J, with 16 bases between the two ends. The CDR3 loop spans 17 amino acids. Written as DNA, the CDR3 is TGTGCCAGCAGTTTAAAGAGGACAGAGACCGCCTACAATGAGCAGTTCTTC. As protein: CASSLKRTETAYNEQFF.

As regards this clone: A read error likely explains this, since a far larger clone differs by one base. Other DNA sequences in this sample translate to the same CDR3. This sequence joins TRBV29-1 and TRBJ2-1, with 8 bases lining up with TRBD2. J lost 10 bases, V lost 7 bases, and 12 bases had no gene match. The CDR3 is made up of 13 amino acids. The V gene's germline CDR1 is SQVTM and CDR2 ANQGSEA. Written as DNA, the CDR3 is TGCAGCGCTGGACTAGCTGGAGCCGGAGAGCAGTTCTTC. Its translation: CSAGLAGAGEQFF.

J is TRBJ2-2 and V is TRBV6-5, with D tentatively TRBD2 (5 bases). The CDR3 extends over 15 amino acids. In germline, CDR1 is MNHEY, CDR2 SVGAGI. The V end lost 0 bases, the J end lost 6 bases, and 11 bases lay between the germline ends. CDR3 nucleotides: TGTGCCAGCAGTTACTCGGGAGCGGACGCCGGGGAGCTGTTTTTT. This gives the protein CASSYSGADAGELFF.

V and J are TRBV29-1 and TRBJ1-5; D ambiguous. The CDR3 is 14 residues long. Per germline, CDR1 SQVTM and CDR2 ANQGSEA. The CDR3 region is CNGVDHYSNQPQHF. CDR3 in DNA: TGCAACGGGGTCGACCACTATAGCAATCAGCCCCAGCATTTT.

Regarding this clone: Since a far larger clone is one base different, this is likely a read error. The chain is built from TRBV11-2 and TRBJ2-7; a possible D gene is TRBD2 (6 bases). The CDR3 sequence is 14 residues long. V lost 6 bases and J 7 bases, leaving 19 bases between the germline ends. Germline CDR1 is SGHAT and CDR2 is FQNNGV. The CDR3 DNA follows: TGTGCCAGCAGTAACGGACTACGTGGTGAGGAGCAGTACTTC. As protein: CASSNGLRGEEQYF.

This sequence joins TRBV28 and TRBJ2-7, with D possibly matching TRBD1 (5 bases). Germline lookup yields CDR1 MDHEN and CDR2 SYDVKM. Trimming left V 1 base short and J 3 bases short, with 13 bases between. The CDR3 covers 15 residues. DNA of the CDR3: TGTGCCAGCAGTTTATCGAGCAGGGTCAACTACGAGCAGTACTTC. As protein: CASSLSSRVNYEQYF.

For this clone: Given a far larger clone just one base away, this is likely a sequencing read error. The V gene is TRBV4-1, the J gene TRBJ2-7; D is undetermined. Germline assignment: CDR1 MGHRA and CDR2 YSYEKL. The CDR3 has 15 residues. The CDR3: CASSQVQLTNYGQYF. CDR3 in DNA: TGCGCCAGCAGCCAAGTCCAACTAACCAACTACGGGCAGTACTTC.

This sequence joins TRBV15 and TRBJ2-3, with 13 bases matching TRBD2. This CDR3 spans 16 amino acids. CDR1 LNHNV and CDR2 YYDKDF come from the germline V gene (reference sequence). With V trimmed by 4 bases and J by 1 base, 2 bases remained unmatched. The CDR3 sequence is CATSTGLAGRTDTQYF. CDR3 DNA: TGTGCCACCAGCACGGGACTAGCGGGACGCACAGATACGCAGTATTTT.